This TCR beta chain was found in a study of cytotoxic CD8 clonotypes in ibrutinib-treated CLL. About 2 micrograms of genomic DNA, which was extracted from cryopreserved PBMCs, served as the material used for the TCR beta libraries. Sequenced by immunoSEQ multiplex PCR; TCRdb stores in-frame clones only, minus some. In the table there are approximately 25,000 clones, approximately 67% of which are singletons. Worth noting for this clone: Its antigen is not identified.

The study's findings and limits: Pretreatment clonality was elevated relative to age-matched healthy donors and paralleled circulating CD8+ T-cell counts. Lymph node repertoires were not studied, and sampling times were unmatched.

This CDR3 contains 19 residues. CDR1 and CDR2 from the germline V gene are SGHAT and FQNNGV. V dropped 4 bases and J dropped 1 base, with 25 bases sitting between them. The chain joins TRBV11-2 to TRBJ1-1; D might be TRBD1 (6 bases). Material: PBMCs, obtained at disease progression, from a patient treated with ibrutinib. This receptor was taken from a human donor with chronic lymphocytic leukemia. The DNA of the CDR3 is TGTGCCAGCAGCTCAACGGGACACTCGAGGTACACGGCGAACACTGAAGCTTTCTTT. It is translated as CASSSTGHSRYTANTEAFF.